The rows below give T cell receptor beta chains drawn from one sample of a study of T cells after yellow fever vaccination. TCRdb reanalysed the 5' RACE reads using MiXCR and keeps one entry per CDR3 protein. The data hold hundreds of thousands of distinct CDR3 sequences, with around an eighth observed a single time. The sample in question was CD4+ T cells sorted from PBMCs, obtained 15 days after the yellow fever booster vaccination. Every receptor here comes from a man aged 18 to 29 who received the YFV17D yellow fever vaccine. CDR3s include the opening cysteine and the closing phenylalanine or tryptophan. A D gene is named only where the DNA matches it firmly. Clone sizes are given selectively: once, few, many, or a class where the clone is expanded.

J gene: TRBJ1-2; clone size: NA; D gene: NA; CDR3 length: 13; V gene: TRBV3-1; CDR3 protein: CASGLGSEGGYTF; CDR3 DNA: TGTGCCAGCGGCCTGGGGTCCGAAGGTGGCTACACCTTC
J gene: TRBJ2-1; clone size: few; D gene: NA; CDR3 length: 12; V gene: TRBV7-2; CDR3 protein: CASSRAYNEQFF; CDR3 DNA: TGTGCCAGCAGCCGCGCATACAATGAGCAGTTCTTC
J gene: TRBJ1-2; clone size: NA; D gene: NA; CDR3 length: 15; V gene: TRBV14; CDR3 protein: CASSQGTAGGYGYTF; CDR3 DNA: TGTGCCAGCAGCCAAGGGACAGCGGGCGGCTATGGCTACACCTTC
J gene: TRBJ2-3; clone size: NA; D gene: NA; CDR3 length: 11; V gene: TRBV7-9; CDR3 protein: CASSLVGSRSF; CDR3 DNA: TGTGCCAGCAGCTTAGTAGGTTCGCGGTCTTTT
J gene: TRBJ2-4; clone size: few; D gene: NA; CDR3 length: 16; V gene: TRBV7-8; CDR3 protein: CASSLPGSGTKNIQYF; CDR3 DNA: TGTGCCAGCAGCCTCCCAGGGAGTGGAACCAAAAACATTCAGTACTTC
J gene: TRBJ1-5; clone size: few; D gene: NA; CDR3 length: 14; V gene: TRBV7-9; CDR3 protein: CASSGDFGNQPQHF; CDR3 DNA: TGTGCCAGCAGCGGGGACTTTGGCAATCAGCCCCAGCATTTT
J gene: TRBJ2-6; clone size: few; D gene: NA; CDR3 length: 11; V gene: TRBV20-1; CDR3 protein: CSARSAGVLTF; CDR3 DNA: TGCAGTGCTAGATCGGCAGGAGTCCTGACTTTC
J gene: TRBJ2-5; clone size: few; D gene: TRBD1; CDR3 length: 16; V gene: TRBV5-6; CDR3 protein: CASSLGQGLGRETQYF; CDR3 DNA: TGTGCCAGCAGCTTGGGACAGGGATTAGGTAGGGAGACCCAGTACTTC
J gene: TRBJ2-3; clone size: few; D gene: NA; CDR3 length: 14; V gene: TRBV2; CDR3 protein: CASSSGLQVDTQYF; CDR3 DNA: TGTGCCAGCAGCTCCGGGCTCCAAGTGGATACGCAGTATTTT
J gene: TRBJ1-2; clone size: few; D gene: NA; CDR3 length: 14; V gene: TRBV5-4; CDR3 protein: CASTDPKKGYGYTF; CDR3 DNA: TGTGCCAGCACCGATCCAAAGAAGGGCTATGGCTACACCTTC
J gene: TRBJ1-6; clone size: few; D gene: TRBD1; CDR3 length: 16; V gene: TRBV6-5; CDR3 protein: CASSEQGIFINSPLHF; CDR3 DNA: TGTGCCAGCAGTGAACAGGGGATCTTTATTAATTCACCCCTCCACTTT
J gene: TRBJ1-6; clone size: NA; D gene: NA; CDR3 length: 18; V gene: TRBV4-3; CDR3 protein: CASSQVPPQYRANSPLHF; CDR3 DNA: TGCGCCAGCAGCCAAGTCCCTCCTCAATACAGGGCTAATTCACCCCTCCACTTT
J gene: TRBJ2-7; clone size: few; D gene: NA; CDR3 length: 12; V gene: TRBV20-1; CDR3 protein: CSAWGAEYEQYF; CDR3 DNA: TGCAGTGCATGGGGGGCTGAATACGAGCAGTACTTC
J gene: TRBJ1-4; clone size: few; D gene: NA; CDR3 length: 14; V gene: TRBV5-1; CDR3 protein: CGPRSQGPHEKLFF; CDR3 DNA: TGCGGCCCACGTAGCCAGGGCCCGCATGAAAAACTGTTTTTT
J gene: TRBJ2-4; clone size: NA; D gene: NA; CDR3 length: 13; V gene: TRBV7-2; CDR3 protein: CASSLRRLNIQYF; CDR3 DNA: TGTGCCAGCAGCTTGAGAAGGCTCAACATTCAGTACTTC
J gene: TRBJ1-5; clone size: many; D gene: TRBD1; CDR3 length: 18; V gene: TRBV25-1; CDR3 protein: CASSESVGTGLDGQPQHF; CDR3 DNA: TGTGCCAGCAGTGAATCAGTCGGGACAGGGCTGGATGGTCAGCCCCAGCATTTT
J gene: TRBJ2-3; clone size: NA; D gene: TRBD1; CDR3 length: 13; V gene: TRBV24-1; CDR3 protein: CATSDYETGKQYF; CDR3 DNA: TGTGCCACCAGTGATTATGAGACAGGGAAGCAGTATTTT
J gene: TRBJ1-5; clone size: few; D gene: TRBD1; CDR3 length: 17; V gene: TRBV7-2; CDR3 protein: CASSLYPPGTANQPQHF; CDR3 DNA: TGTGCCAGCAGCTTATACCCACCCGGGACAGCAAATCAGCCCCAGCATTTT
J gene: TRBJ1-1; clone size: NA; D gene: TRBD1; CDR3 length: 15; V gene: TRBV28; CDR3 protein: CASTAHGQGWAEAFF; CDR3 DNA: TGTGCCAGCACCGCTCATGGACAGGGTTGGGCTGAAGCTTTCTTT
J gene: TRBJ2-1; clone size: few; D gene: NA; CDR3 length: 15; V gene: TRBV7-2; CDR3 protein: CASSFYVEARNEQFF; CDR3 DNA: TGTGCCAGCAGCTTTTATGTCGAAGCTCGAAATGAGCAGTTCTTC
J gene: TRBJ2-5; clone size: NA; D gene: TRBD1; CDR3 length: 15; V gene: TRBV5-1; CDR3 protein: CASSLGTGGAQTQYF; CDR3 DNA: TGCGCCAGCAGCTTGGGGACAGGGGGTGCCCAGACCCAGTACTTC
J gene: TRBJ2-1; clone size: few; D gene: TRBD1; CDR3 length: 14; V gene: TRBV9; CDR3 protein: CASSPQGQGVEQFF; CDR3 DNA: TGTGCCAGCAGCCCCCAGGGACAGGGGGTTGAGCAGTTCTTC
J gene: TRBJ2-3; clone size: NA; D gene: NA; CDR3 length: 14; V gene: TRBV7-6; CDR3 protein: CASSDPPPPDTQYF; CDR3 DNA: TGTGCCAGCAGCGACCCGCCGCCTCCAGATACGCAGTATTTT
J gene: TRBJ2-5; clone size: many; D gene: TRBD2; CDR3 length: 14; V gene: TRBV5-4; CDR3 protein: CASSPSSGEGTQYF; CDR3 DNA: TGTGCCAGCAGCCCCTCCAGCGGGGAGGGGACCCAGTACTTC
J gene: TRBJ2-5; clone size: NA; D gene: NA; CDR3 length: 17; V gene: TRBV7-9; CDR3 protein: CASSYGLRGDGEETQYF; CDR3 DNA: TGTGCCAGCAGCTACGGGCTCAGGGGAGATGGGGAAGAGACCCAGTACTTC
J gene: TRBJ2-2; clone size: NA; D gene: NA; CDR3 length: 15; V gene: TRBV12-3/TRBV12-4; CDR3 protein: CASSRQAPNTGELFF; CDR3 DNA: TGTGCCAGCAGTCGACAGGCCCCGAACACCGGGGAGCTGTTTTTT